The clone carrying this T cell receptor (beta chain) has a single count. This sample is drawn from a study of blood T cell repertoires in COVID-19. Study information: COVID-19 samples collected from the United States, Italy and Spain covered acute and convalescent phases. From T cells, B-cell-depleted T cells, or PBMCs came the material, which was cDNA or gDNA.

Source study methods: Reference gene primer amplification yielded estimated nucleated cell counts. Profiling relied on immunoSEQ multiplex PCR, and the TCRdb table lists in-frame clones only, not all of them. The V and J calls and clone size were taken over from that table, and D and trimming were inferred from the DNA. The table has 200,000 to 250,000 clones, roughly 90% seen once. V lost 1 base to trimming and J lost 5 bases, with 11 bases between them. This CDR3 spans 14 amino acids. The V gene's germline CDR1 is SGHTA and CDR2 FQGNSA. This sequence originates from a man between 60 and 75 years old who had recovered from COVID-19. The sequencing input was peripheral blood. The chain recombines TRBV7-2 with TRBJ1-2, with D uncertain. CDR3 in amino acids: CASSLDGTSYGYTF. The CDR3 region has the DNA TGTGCCAGCAGCTTAGATGGCACCTCGTATGGCTACACCTTC.